The 6 T cell receptor beta chains below were found in one sample sequenced in a study of cytomegalovirus exposure and HLA in healthy donors. Both 60 Vbeta primers and 13 Jbeta primers went into the PCR. This table comes from immunoSEQ multiplex PCR, and its TCRdb copy is limited to in-frame clones, with some not included. There are some 180,000 clones in the sample; approximately 84% occur only once, and 1.3% to 1.5% lies in the top ten. Sequencing used PBMCs. All receptors come from a girl aged 5 to 17 in good health and CMV-seropositive.

V is TRBV6-5 and J is TRBJ2-5, with 9 bases lining up with TRBD2. The closer fit of TRBJ2-7 to the DNA end suggests the J call may be wrong. This CDR3 contains 15 residues. Germline V gene lookup returns CDR1 MNHEY and CDR2 SVGAGI. The chain's CDR3 is CASGTAGGSSYEQYF. In DNA, the CDR3 is TGTGCCAGCGGAACAGCGGGGGGTTCCTCCTACGAGCAGTACTTC.

The rearrangement uses TRBV10-2 and TRBJ2-4; perhaps TRBD1 as D (6 bases). Germline V gene lookup returns CDR1 WSHSY and CDR2 SAAADI. The CDR3 totals 12 residues. V lost 7 bases and J 6 bases, leaving 10 bases between the germline ends. The CDR3 coding sequence is TGCGCCAGCACCCCGGACAGAAACATTCAGTACTTC. Translating it yields CASTPDRNIQYF.

The rearrangement links TRBV10-2 to TRBJ1-1; 10 nucleotides match TRBD1. J gave up 1 base and V 7 bases, and 3 bases lay outside the gene matches. The germline V gene has CDR1 WSHSY and CDR2 SAAADI. The CDR3 has 14 amino acids. CDR3 sequence: CASTRTGGNTEAFF. The DNA of the CDR3 is TGCGCCAGCACCCGGACAGGGGGGAACACTGAAGCTTTCTTT.

This chain uses TRBV4-1 with TRBJ1-2, with D possibly matching TRBD1 (6 bases). The CDR3 extends over 17 amino acids. V lost 2 bases, J lost 2 bases, and 18 bases lay in between. Looked up from germline, CDR1 is MGHRA and CDR2 is YSYEKL. The CDR3 DNA reads TGCGCCAGCAGCCAATGGACCACCCCGGACAGAAACTATGGCTACACCTTC. It codes for CASSQWTTPDRNYGYTF.

CDR3 DNA sequence: TGTGCCAGCAGTTTAAGACTGGAGAACACTGAAGCTTTCTTT. As protein: CASSLRLENTEAFF. The gene calls are TRBV27 and TRBJ1-1; D not resolved. The germline V and J ends were trimmed by 2 bases and 1 base, with 8 bases remaining between them. This CDR3 spans 14 amino acids. Germline V lookup: CDR1 MNHEY, CDR2 SMNVEV (reference sequence).

The CDR3: CASSQVDTDEQFF. The CDR3 DNA reads TGCGCCAGCAGCCAAGTAGATACGGATGAGCAGTTCTTC. This chain joins TRBV4-3 and TRBJ2-1; D is unclear. There are 13 residues in the CDR3. Germline V CDR1 and CDR2: LGHNA, YSLEER. V lost 1 base and J 8 bases, leaving 9 bases between the germline ends.